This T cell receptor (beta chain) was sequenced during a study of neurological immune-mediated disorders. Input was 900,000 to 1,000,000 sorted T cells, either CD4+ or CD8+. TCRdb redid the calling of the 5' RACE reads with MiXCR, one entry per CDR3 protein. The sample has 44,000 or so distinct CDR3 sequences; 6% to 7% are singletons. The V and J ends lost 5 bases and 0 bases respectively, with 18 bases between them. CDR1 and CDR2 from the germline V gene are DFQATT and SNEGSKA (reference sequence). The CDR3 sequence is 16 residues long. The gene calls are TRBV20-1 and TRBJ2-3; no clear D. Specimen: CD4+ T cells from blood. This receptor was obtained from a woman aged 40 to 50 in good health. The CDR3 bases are TGCAGTGCTGAAGGTCTTAGGAGTACTAGCACAGATACGCAGTATTTT. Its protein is CSAEGLRSTSTDTQYF.